This passage covers 16 T cell receptor beta chains from one sample sequenced in a study of cytomegalovirus exposure and HLA in healthy donors. This PCR relied on a set of 60 Vbeta primers and 13 Jbeta primers. Produced via immunoSEQ multiplex PCR; TCRdb's table is partial and in-frame only. Counted here are about 150,000 clones, approximately 67% occurring once; the ten biggest clones make up 6.5%. The sequencing input was PBMCs. These receptor sequences come from a woman between 55 and 75 years old in good health and CMV-seronegative.

This CDR3 reads CATTRTSGGSREQFF. The CDR3 region has the DNA TGTGCCACCACAAGGACTAGCGGGGGCTCCCGTGAGCAGTTCTTC. V and J are TRBV2 and TRBJ2-1, with 13 bases that match TRBD2. J gave up 9 bases and V 10 bases, and 12 bases lay outside the gene matches. The CDR3 loop spans 15 amino acids. Germline V gene sequence: CDR1 SNHLY, CDR2 FYNNEI.

The chain uses TRBV5-6 and TRBJ2-6; 9 nucleotides match TRBD2. Trimming cost V 2 bases and J 2 bases; bases outside gene matches: 5. In germline, CDR1 is SGHDT, CDR2 YYEEEE. This CDR3 is built from 17 residues. The CDR3 nucleotides read TGTGCCAGCAGCTTAAAACTAGCGGGCCCTGGGGCCAACGTCCTGACTTTC. Protein product: CASSLKLAGPGANVLTF. Full variable domain (missing parts from reference TRBV5-6 and TRBJ2-6): DAGVTQSPTHLIKTRGQQVTLRCSPKSGHDTVSWYQQALGQGPQFIFQYYEEEERQRGNFPDRFSGHQFPNYSSELNVNALLLGDSALYLCASSLKLAGPGANVLTFGAGSRLTVL.

The genes are TRBV7-9 and TRBJ1-2; perhaps TRBD1 as D (5 bases). The V and J ends lost 5 bases and 5 bases respectively, with 6 bases between them. The CDR3 runs 11 residues. The V gene's germline CDR1 is SEHNR and CDR2 FQNEAQ (reference sequence). The CDR3 region has the DNA TGTGCCAGCAGCCAGGGTTATGGCTACACCTTC. Its translation: CASSQGYGYTF.

This sequence joins TRBV28 and TRBJ2-7; D ambiguous. V was clipped by 7 bases and J by 2 bases, with 9 bases between them. This CDR3 spans 12 amino acids. Germline V gene sequence: CDR1 MDHEN, CDR2 SYDVKM. CDR3 bases: TGTGCCAGCACTCAAGCCCCCTACGAGCAGTACTTC. Amino acid sequence: CASTQAPYEQYF.

In this sample, this clone turned up a few times. The rearrangement joins TRBV9 to TRBJ1-3, with D perhaps TRBD1 (6 bases). This CDR3 region has 15 residues. V lost 0 bases and J 0 bases, leaving 7 bases between the germline ends. Germline V gene data show CDR1 as SGDLS and CDR2 as YYNGEE. CDR3 sequence: CASSVVGASGNTIYF. In DNA form, the CDR3 reads TGTGCCAGCAGCGTAGTGGGGGCCTCTGGAAACACCATATATTTT. The entire variable domain, with the rest obtained from reference TRBV9 and TRBJ1-3, is as follows: DSGVTQTPKHLITATGQRVTLRCSPRSGDLSVYWYQQSLDQGLQFLIQYYNGEERAKGNILERFSAQQFPDLHSELNLSSLELGDSALYFCASSVVGASGNTIYFGEGSWLTVV.

This clone was seen once. The chain recombines TRBV6-1 with TRBJ1-5, with a tentative D call TRBD1 (6 bases). The CDR3 covers 17 residues. V dropped 4 bases and J dropped 0 bases, with 16 bases sitting between them. Germline CDR1 reads MNHNS; CDR2 reads SASEGT. The DNA for the CDR3 is TGTGCCAGCAGTGCCCAGGGGTCGCCCCTTAGCAATCAGCCCCAGCATTTT. This sequence encodes CASSAQGSPLSNQPQHF.

This chain links TRBV28 with TRBJ1-4, with D tentatively TRBD1 (5 bases). The CDR3 consists of 14 residues. Germline loops: CDR1 MDHEN, CDR2 SYDVKM. Trimming took 4 bases from V and 2 from J, leaving 8 bases between them. Here the CDR3 DNA reads TGTGCCAGCAGTTACGGGGGGACTAATGAAAAACTGTTTTTT. Protein: CASSYGGTNEKLFF.

The chain carries TRBV6-6 and TRBJ1-5, with 11 bases aligning to TRBD1. Germline V CDR1 and CDR2: MNHNY, SVGAGI (reference sequence). The CDR3 is 16 amino acids. V gave up 6 bases and J gave up 6 bases; unmatched junction bases: 10. For the CDR3, the DNA is TGTGCCAGCAGACCCGAGGACAGGGGGCCCCTTCAGCCCCAGCATTTT. Translation gives CASRPEDRGPLQPQHF.

The chain combines TRBV18 with TRBJ2-5; 12 nucleotides agree with TRBD2. The V and J ends lost 3 bases and 5 bases, in that order; junction bases with no gene match: 4. CDR1 and CDR2 from the germline V gene are KGHSH and LQKENI. The CDR3 extends over 15 amino acids. CDR3 nucleotides: TGTGCCAGCTCACCCCTAGCGGGGGGGCACGAGACCCAGTACTTC. The encoded protein is CASSPLAGGHETQYF.

The J gene is TRBJ2-2, the V gene TRBV9; TRBD2 aligns across 9 bases. The trim removed 2 bases at V and 7 bases at J, leaving 9 bases unmatched. CDR3 length equals 16 residues. Per germline, CDR1 SGDLS and CDR2 YYNGEE. The CDR3 reads CASSVGTSRWGGELFF. DNA for the CDR3: TGTGCCAGCAGCGTTGGGACTAGCCGTTGGGGCGGGGAGCTGTTTTTT.

This clone turned up a few times. This sequence joins TRBV5-8 and TRBJ2-7; 14 positions agree with TRBD2. This CDR3 comprises 19 residues. CDR1 is SGHTS, CDR2 YDEGEE, per germline. V was clipped by 4 bases and J by 2 bases; unmatched bases: 14. The CDR3 DNA reads TGTGCCAGCAGCCCGCCCCGGACTAGCGGGGGGCCCCACCCCTACGAGCAGTACTTC. Translated: CASSPPRTSGGPHPYEQYF. Variable domain in full (rest from reference TRBV5-8 and TRBJ2-7): EAGVTQSPTHLIKTRGQQATLRCSPISGHTSVYWYQQALGLGLQFLLWYDEGEERNRGNFPPRFSGRQFPNYSSELNVNALELEDSALYLCASSPPRTSGGPHPYEQYFGPGTRLTVT.

This clone was seen more than once but under ten times. This chain uses TRBV10-1 with TRBJ2-7; 11 bases line up with TRBD2. The CDR3 totals 16 residues. Unmatched junction bases numbered 8, after V lost 2 bases and J lost 5 bases. Germline assignment: CDR1 WNHNN and CDR2 SYGVQD (reference sequence). The CDR3 nucleotides are TGCGCCAGCAGTGAGCCCCGACTAGCGGGAACCGACGAGCAGTACTTC. It translates to CASSEPRLAGTDEQYF.

A few counts support this clone. The chain employs TRBV7-2 and TRBJ2-7; maybe TRBD2 (5 bases). V gave up 3 bases and J gave up 4 bases, with 28 bases separating them. CDR3 size: 19 residues. Germline CDR1 SGHTA, CDR2 FQGNSA. CDR3 bases: TGTGCCAGCAGCTTCCCCGCGGGCTCCCGAGGCGCTTCCTGGTACGAGCAGTACTTC. Protein: CASSFPAGSRGASWYEQYF.

The chain has TRBV11-1 and TRBJ1-2; perhaps TRBD1 as D (6 bases). V was clipped by 5 bases and J by 8 bases, with 12 bases between them. CDR1 is SGHAT and CDR2 is FQDESV in the germline V gene (reference sequence). The CDR3 contains 12 residues. The CDR3 region has the DNA TGTGCCAGCAGCGATCAGGGGTACGGCTACACCTTC. It yields the protein CASSDQGYGYTF.

The rearrangement links TRBV6-1 to TRBJ2-3; TRBD2 aligns across 12 bases. The CDR3 spans 17 residues. V was pared by 1 base and J by 6 bases, with 8 bases of the junction left unmatched. Germline V gene lookup returns CDR1 MNHNS and CDR2 SASEGT. CDR3 sequence reads: CASSEVGLAGGPDTQYF. The CDR3 DNA reads TGTGCCAGCAGTGAAGTCGGGCTAGCGGGAGGGCCGGATACGCAGTATTTT.

This clone was observed a few times. This chain joins TRBV19 and TRBJ2-7, with TRBD1 matching over 8 bases. This CDR3 spans 15 amino acids. Germline V gene data show CDR1 as LNHDA and CDR2 as SQIVND (reference sequence). The trim removed 4 bases at V and 0 bases at J, leaving 5 bases unmatched. The CDR3 DNA reads TGTGCCAGTAGTAAGGGGACAGGAAACTCCTACGAGCAGTACTTC. It yields the protein CASSKGTGNSYEQYF.